This is a list of T cell receptor beta chains from one sample in a study of blood T cell repertoires in COVID-19. Repertoires were generated with immunoSEQ multiplex PCR, while TCRdb's copy carries only in-frame clones and drops some. The data hold 55,000 to 75,000 clones, with around 89% observed a single time. Sample: peripheral blood. The receptors were sampled from a human donor in a cohort sampled during active COVID-19. The CDR3 runs from the conserved cysteine through the conserved F or W. A D gene is named only where the DNA matches it firmly. Size values are once, few and many counts, or a class for expanded clones, and some rows have none.

v_gene	j_gene	abundance	d_gene	CDR3nt	CDR3aa
TRBV27	TRBJ2-7	.	TRBD1	TGTGCCAGCAGTTTATCAACCCCGACAGGGACCCACGAGCAGTACTTC	CASSLSTPTGTHEQYF
TRBV30	TRBJ1-4	.	TRBD1	TGTGCCTGGAGTACTGGGACAGGGTTTGACGAAAAACTGTTTTTT	CAWSTGTGFDEKLFF
TRBV11-3	TRBJ2-1	few	TRBD2	TGTGCCAGCAGCCCTGCGGGACTAGCGTCCCACAATGAGCAGTTCTTC	CASSPAGLASHNEQFF
TRBV7-8	TRBJ2-5	.	TRBD1	TGTGCCAGCAGCAGGAAGGACAGGGGCTTTGAACTGGTGGAGACCCAGTACTTC	CASSRKDRGFELVETQYF
TRBV18	TRBJ1-3	.	.	TGTGCCAGCTCACCACCGCAGGGGAGCTCTGGAAACACCATATATTTT	CASSPPQGSSGNTIYF
TRBV5-4	TRBJ1-2	.	.	TGTGCCAGCAGCTTTCTTCCAGGAAGATATGGCTACACCTTC	CASSFLPGRYGYTF
TRBV5-4	TRBJ2-2	.	TRBD1	TGTGCCAGCAGCTTAGGGACAGTTCTCAACACCGGGGAGCTGTTTTTT	CASSLGTVLNTGELFF
TRBV30	TRBJ1-3	.	.	TGTGCCTCCCGACAGAACTCTGGAAACACCATATATTTT	CASRQNSGNTIYF
TRBV4-1	TRBJ2-5	.	TRBD2	TGCGCCAGCAGCCAAATTCCTGCTGGGGGGGGGTCCCAAGAGACCCAGTACTTC	CASSQIPAGGGSQETQYF
TRBV6-1	TRBJ2-7	.	TRBD2	TGTGCCAGCAGTGAAGTACTAGCGCTCTACGAGCAGTACTTC	CASSEVLALYEQYF
TRBV19	TRBJ1-2	few	.	TGTGCCAGTAATACAGGGAAGGACTATGGCTACACCTTC	CASNTGKDYGYTF
TRBV28	TRBJ2-5	.	.	TGTGCCAGCAGTTGGGGTCCCGGGACACGGAAAGAGACCCAGTACTTC	CASSWGPGTRKETQYF
TRBV7-9	TRBJ1-2	.	.	TGTGCCAGCAGCCGCCCCAGGGTCCATGGCTACACCTTC	CASSRPRVHGYTF
TRBV7-2	TRBJ2-3	.	TRBD2	TGTGCCAGCAGCTCCCCGGGGAGGGGATCTACGCAGTATTTT	CASSSPGRGSTQYF
TRBV12-5	TRBJ2-1	.	.	TGTGCTAGTGGTTTGGGAGTACTAGGACTGGGCAACAATGAGCAGTTCTTC	CASGLGVLGLGNNEQFF
TRBV24-1	TRBJ2-5	few	.	TGTGCCACCAGTGATTCGCGGACTCCCCAAGAGACCCAGTACTTC	CATSDSRTPQETQYF
TRBV11-2	TRBJ1-4	.	.	TGTGCCAGCAGCTTCGGACAGACAACTAATGAAAAACTGTTTTTT	CASSFGQTTNEKLFF
TRBV7-9	TRBJ2-7	.	.	TGTGCCAGCAGCTTAACGGGAATCTACGAGCAGTACTTC	CASSLTGIYEQYF
TRBV4-1	TRBJ1-1	.	.	TGCGCCAGCAGCCAAGGGGCCGTAGGAAACATGAACACTGAAGCTTTCTTT	CASSQGAVGNMNTEAFF
TRBV30	TRBJ2-7	.	TRBD2	TGTGCCTGGGGGACTAGCGGGAGCAAACTTCCCTACGAGCAGTACTTC	CAWGTSGSKLPYEQYF
TRBV7-9	TRBJ1-1	once	TRBD1	TGTGCCAGCAGACCCCCCGGGACAGGCGAAGCTTTCTTT	CASRPPGTGEAFF
TRBV5-4	TRBJ2-1	.	TRBD2	TGTGCCAGCAGCTTTGTGGGACTAACTGACAATGAGCAGTTCTTC	CASSFVGLTDNEQFF
TRBV7-9	TRBJ2-7	once	TRBD1	TGTGCCAGCAGCTCAGGACAGGTGTACCACGAGCAGTACTTC	CASSSGQVYHEQYF
TRBV19	TRBJ2-1	.	TRBD2	TGTGCCAGTGGAGGAAGAGCGGGAGTAGAAAATGAGCAGTTCTTC	CASGGRAGVENEQFF
TRBV6-4	TRBJ2-2	.	TRBD2	TGTGCCAGCAGTAGCGGGGGGGCCACCGGGGAGCTGTTTTTT	CASSSGGATGELFF
TRBV15	TRBJ2-5	.	.	TGTGCCACCAGCAGAGGGACAACACAAGAGACCCAGTACTTC	CATSRGTTQETQYF
TRBV3-1/TRBV3-2	TRBJ2-3	.	.	TGTGCCAGCAGCCAAAGTGGGGGAGGCCCAGATACGCAGTATTTT	CASSQSGGGPDTQYF
TRBV12-5	TRBJ2-6	.	TRBD1	TGTGCTAGTGGTTTGGAGGCCGGGACAGGGGGCTTAGATGGGGCCAACGTCCTGACTTTC	CASGLEAGTGGLDGANVLTF
TRBV4-2	TRBJ2-2	.	TRBD2	TGTGCCAGCAGCCAAGATCAACTAGCGGGGGGGCGCGGGGAGCTGTTTTTT	CASSQDQLAGGRGELFF
TRBV2	TRBJ1-2	.	.	TGTGCCAGCAGTGAAGTCTACAGCTATAACTATGGCTACACCTTC	CASSEVYSYNYGYTF
TRBV6-5	TRBJ2-7	.	.	TGTGCCAGCAGGCTAGGCTACGAGCAGTACTTC	CASRLGYEQYF
TRBV3-1/TRBV3-2	TRBJ2-7	.	TRBD2	TGTGCCAGCAGCATAGCGGGGGAAGGGTACGAGCAGTACTTC	CASSIAGEGYEQYF
TRBV10-3	TRBJ1-2	.	TRBD1	TGTGCCATCAGTACGACAGGGGATGGCTACACCTTC	CAISTTGDGYTF
TRBV6-2/TRBV6-3	TRBJ2-7	.	TRBD2	TGTGCCAGCAGTTATAGGTCCGGACTAGCGGGAGGCCGGAGCTCCTACGAGCAGTACTTC	CASSYRSGLAGGRSSYEQYF
TRBV7-9	TRBJ2-1	.	TRBD2	TGTGCCAGCAGCGTTGGGACTAGCGGGGTTCGTGAGCAGTTCTTC	CASSVGTSGVREQFF
TRBV27	TRBJ2-7	.	.	TGTGCCAGCAGTTTGTCGTATAACTACGAGCAGTACTTC	CASSLSYNYEQYF
TRBV28	TRBJ1-5	.	.	TGTGCCAGCAGTTTACTACGAGCACAGCATTTT	CASSLLRAQHF
TRBV15	TRBJ2-5	.	TRBD1	TGTGCCACCAGCAGATACAGGGGGCAAGAGACCCAGTACTTC	CATSRYRGQETQYF
TRBV27	TRBJ1-6	.	TRBD1	TGTGCCAGCAGTCCGGACAGGGTTGAGTGGGAGAATTCACCCCTCCACTTT	CASSPDRVEWENSPLHF
TRBV10-1	TRBJ1-4	once	.	TGCGCCACCCGCCGGGGGGGTTCTCATGAAAAACTGTTTTTT	CATRRGGSHEKLFF
TRBV27	TRBJ1-6	.	.	TGTGCCAGCAGTTTATCAGGGGTTTCCTATAATTCACCCCTCCACTTT	CASSLSGVSYNSPLHF
TRBV5-4	TRBJ1-1	.	.	TGTGCCAGCAGCTTGGGCGCCAGGGATGGAACTGAAGCTTTCTTT	CASSLGARDGTEAFF
TRBV18	TRBJ1-3	.	.	TGTGCCAGCTCACCCCAGAAGGGAGCTGGAAACACCATATATTTT	CASSPQKGAGNTIYF
TRBV28	TRBJ1-1	.	.	TGTGCCAGCAGTTTATCCCTGAGATCTGAAGCTTTCTTT	CASSLSLRSEAFF
TRBV10-1	TRBJ1-1	.	.	TGCGCCAGCAGTGAATCCCAGGGTGGCACTGAAGCTTTCTTT	CASSESQGGTEAFF
TRBV6-4	TRBJ2-3	.	TRBD2	TGTGCCAGCAGTCAACTACCAACTCCGGCGGGGGAGGTAGATACGCAGTATTTT	CASSQLPTPAGEVDTQYF